Included here is one T cell receptor beta chain sequence, with context. This record belongs to a study of T cell responses to AZD1222 COVID-19 vaccine. The method was immunoSEQ multiplex PCR; TCRdb's version includes in-frame clones alone and lacks a portion of them. This sample has some 96,000 clones; 85% to 90% occur once, and the top ten carry roughly 15%. The CDR3 totals 13 residues. Trimming left V 4 bases short and J 3 bases short, with 10 bases between. Germline CDR1 MNHNY, CDR2 SVGAGI (reference sequence). The sequence was collected from an adult who received the AZD1222 COVID-19 vaccine. The V gene is TRBV6-6, the J gene TRBJ2-7; maybe TRBD2 (5 bases). Sequenced here: peripheral blood, sampled 28 days after the second AZD1222 dose. The chain's CDR3 is CASSLRGSYEQYF. The CDR3 DNA follows: TGTGCCAGCAGTTTGAGAGGGAGCTACGAGCAGTACTTC.